Presented here are 31 T cell receptor beta chains from one specimen sequenced in a study of identical twins. TCRdb recomputed calls from the 5' RACE reads with MiXCR, one row per CDR3 protein. The sample consists of around 670,000 distinct CDR3 sequences, approximately 6% of them appearing once. The sample consisted of naive T cells sorted from blood. The receptors come from a young man in good health.

In its sample, this clonotype was seen many times. The chain couples TRBV20-1 to TRBJ2-3, with 13 nucleotides matching TRBD2. Germline trimming cut 5 bases from V and 6 bases from J; bases unmatched to any gene: 5. The CDR3 consists of 14 residues. Looked up from germline, CDR1 is DFQATT and CDR2 is SNEGSKA (reference sequence). CDR3 residues: CSALTSGRPDTQYF. In DNA, the CDR3 is TGCAGTGCTCTGACTAGCGGGAGGCCCGATACGCAGTATTTT.

This clonotype was found many times. This chain links TRBV10-3 with TRBJ2-1; TRBD2 agrees at 8 bases. This CDR3 is 15 amino acids long. Germline CDR1 ENHRY, CDR2 SYGVKD. Trimming removed 4 bases from V and 13 bases from J; junction bases left unmatched: 15. The CDR3 is CAISGGTSIQGYQFF. The CDR3 nucleotides read TGTGCCATCAGTGGTGGGACTAGTATTCAGGGTTATCAGTTCTTC.

This clonotype was recorded many times. The chain recombines TRBV12-3 or TRBV12-4 with TRBJ2-6, with 7 nucleotides matching TRBD1. The trim removed 6 bases at V and 2 bases at J, leaving 10 bases unmatched. The CDR3 consists of 17 residues. CDR3 amino acids: CASSPRGRNTGANVLTF. The CDR3 coding sequence is TGTGCCAGCAGCCCAAGGGGGCGGAACACTGGGGCCAACGTCCTGACTTTC.

Turning to this clonotype: With a much larger clone just one base away, this may be a read error. The chain has TRBV29-1 and TRBJ2-6; D is possibly TRBD1 (5 bases). This CDR3 comprises 13 residues. Germline loops: CDR1 SQVTM, CDR2 ANQGSEA. CDR3 residues: CSVGTAGANILTF. The CDR3 DNA reads as TGCAGCGTTGGTACAGCTGGGGCCAACATCCTGACTTTC.

This chain joins TRBV6-1 and TRBJ2-6; D is tentatively TRBD1 or TRBD2 (5 bases each). Trimming left V 7 bases short and J 3 bases short, with 19 bases between. Germline-derived CDR1 and CDR2 are MNHNS and SASEGT. The CDR3 runs to 17 residues. DNA of the CDR3: TGTGCCAGCAACGGCTTGAGGGGCGGTAATGGGGCCAACGTCCTGACTTTC. Translation: CASNGLRGGNGANVLTF.

The sample holds many counts of this clonotype. The V gene is TRBV9, the J gene TRBJ2-3; D is possibly TRBD2 (5 bases). V was clipped by 0 bases and J by 0 bases, with 8 bases between them. Germline CDR1 and CDR2: SGDLS and YYNGEE. This CDR3 region has 15 residues. CDR3 sequence (DNA): TGTGCCAGCAGCGTAGGGGGAGCCAGCACAGATACGCAGTATTTT. It translates to CASSVGGASTDTQYF.

This clonotype was picked up a small number of times. In DNA, the CDR3 is TGCGCCAGCAGCCAAGAAGGGGGACTAGCGGGTTACGAGCAGTACTTC. Amino acids: CASSQEGGLAGYEQYF. The chain is built from TRBV4-3 and TRBJ2-7, with 12 bases aligning to TRBD2. Germline V lookup: CDR1 LGHNA, CDR2 YSLEER. Unmatched junction bases numbered 4, after V lost 0 bases and J lost 4 bases. CDR3 length: 16 amino acids.

The rearrangement uses TRBV27 and TRBJ2-1; 7 positions agree with TRBD2. CDR1 and CDR2 (germline): MNHEY, SMNVEV (reference sequence). This CDR3 is 16 amino acids long. V lost 6 bases to trimming and J lost 2 bases; unmatched junction nucleotides: 10. The CDR3 DNA follows: TGTGCCAGCAGCTCTCTAGCGGAGGGGACCTACAATGAGCAGTTCTTC. Translation: CASSSLAEGTYNEQFF.

This clonotype was recorded many times. The rearrangement links TRBV10-3 to TRBJ2-1; D is possibly TRBD2 (7 bases). This CDR3 has 13 amino acids. The V gene lost 10 bases and the J gene lost 7 bases, with 17 bases spanning the gap. CDR1 and CDR2 (germline): ENHRY, SYGVKD. CDR3 sequence (DNA): TGTGCCACCGGGGGGCAGGGGACTAATGAGCAGTTCTTC. Protein product: CATGGQGTNEQFF.

This clonotype was counted at least ten times. V is TRBV4-2 and J is TRBJ1-4; D remains ambiguous. V shed 1 base and J shed 11 bases, with 11 bases lying between them. CDR1 and CDR2 (germline): LGHNA, YNFKEQ. The CDR3 spans 13 residues. Here the CDR3 DNA reads TGTGCCAGCAGCCAAGTTGGTACCTCTAAACTGTTTTTT. Its protein is CASSQVGTSKLFF.

This clonotype was found a few times. The chain employs TRBV5-1 and TRBJ2-2; the D is unclear. This CDR3 comprises 15 residues. Per the germline V gene, CDR1 is SGHRS and CDR2 is YFSETQ. Trimming removed 4 bases from V and 1 base from J, with 11 bases in between. CDR3 amino acids: CASSPMSRNTGELFF. The CDR3 nucleotides are TGCGCCAGCAGCCCGATGTCAAGGAACACCGGGGAGCTGTTTTTT.

At least ten counts were recorded for this clonotype. V gene TRBV5-1 combines with J gene TRBJ2-3; 7 positions agree with TRBD1. V dropped 4 bases and J dropped 2; count of bases not matched to a gene: 7. Germline CDR1 is SGHRS and CDR2 is YFSETQ. The length of the CDR3 is 15 residues. The CDR3 is CASSPGQRDTDTQYF. As DNA, the CDR3 is TGCGCCAGCAGCCCGGGACAGAGAGACACAGATACGCAGTATTTT.

The DNA of the CDR3 is TGTGCCAGCAGTTACTCTGGGGGGGAGTTCTTC. Its translation is CASSYSGGEFF. The V call is TRBV6-6, the J call TRBJ2-1; 7 nucleotides align to TRBD2. From germline, CDR1 is MNHNY and CDR2 SVGAGI (reference sequence). There are 11 residues in the CDR3. Trimming at V came to 0 bases and at J to 14 bases, leaving 1 base not matched to a gene.

Only a few counts were recorded for this clonotype. V is TRBV15 and J is TRBJ2-5; D remains unclear. This CDR3 has 13 amino acids. The germline gives CDR1 LNHNV, CDR2 YYDKDF (reference sequence). V dropped 3 bases and J dropped 0 bases, with 5 bases sitting between them. The CDR3 region is CATSRAYQETQYF. DNA of the CDR3: TGTGCCACCAGCAGGGCGTACCAAGAGACCCAGTACTTC.

This chain links TRBV27 with TRBJ1-5; D call uncertain. Trimming stripped 2 bases from V and 9 bases from J, with 11 bases between. The germline V gene has CDR1 MNHEY and CDR2 SMNVEV (reference sequence). The CDR3 consists of 13 residues. The CDR3 coding sequence is TGTGCCAGCAGTTTACGGGCCAGAACGCCCCAGCATTTT. This codes for CASSLRARTPQHF.

V gene TRBV24-1 combines with J gene TRBJ2-1, with D maybe TRBD2 (6 bases). V was clipped by 0 bases and J by 5 bases, with 13 bases between them. The CDR3 runs to 16 residues. CDR1 is KGHDR and CDR2 is SFDVKD in the germline V gene. CDR3 DNA: TGTGCCACCAGTGATTTGTGGGGGGTTCTCAACAATGAGCAGTTCTTC. Translation gives CATSDLWGVLNNEQFF.

The sample holds a few counts of this clonotype. CDR3 nucleotides: TGCGCCAGCAGCACGGATGGGACAGCTGAGCAGTACGTC. It encodes CASSTDGTAEQYV. The chain uses TRBV5-1 and TRBJ2-7; 7 bases fit TRBD1. The CDR3 sequence is 13 residues long. Germline lookup yields CDR1 SGHRS and CDR2 YFSETQ. V lost 4 bases, J lost 7 bases, and 8 bases stayed unmatched.

The table lists this clonotype with many counts. The rearrangement links TRBV6-2 or TRBV6-3 to TRBJ2-7; no reliable D call. V was clipped by 6 bases and J by 1 base, with 10 bases between them. The CDR3 contains 13 residues. Germline lookup yields CDR1 MNHEY and CDR2 SVGEGT. CDR3 residues: CASSRGRSYEQYV. In nucleotides, the CDR3 is TGTGCCAGCAGCCGCGGACGTTCCTACGAGCAGTACGTC.

The chain carries TRBV27 and TRBJ2-7; D is ambiguous. This CDR3 spans 18 amino acids. With 5 bases removed from V and 1 base from J, the gap between germline ends came to 24 bases. CDR1 and CDR2 (germline): MNHEY, SMNVEV (reference sequence). The CDR3 DNA follows: TGTGCCAGCAGTGTTGTAGCCTGTAACCGGGTTATGTCCTACGAGCAGTACGTC. Protein sequence: CASSVVACNRVMSYEQYV.

The sample holds many counts of this clonotype. The chain uses TRBV10-3 and TRBJ2-7, with 7 bases identical to TRBD1. Looked up from germline, CDR1 is ENHRY and CDR2 is SYGVKD. The CDR3 consists of 14 residues. The trim removed 8 bases at V and 0 bases at J, leaving 7 bases unmatched. CDR3 residues: CAIGEDRDSYEQYF. DNA of the CDR3: TGTGCCATCGGGGAAGACAGGGACTCCTACGAGCAGTACTTC.

The CDR3 bases are TGCAGTGCTAGAGATTTGGGGGTCTCCTACAATGAGCAGTTCTTC. Amino acid sequence: CSARDLGVSYNEQFF. The chain carries TRBV20-1 and TRBJ2-1; D is possibly TRBD1 or TRBD2 (5 bases each). Germline lookup yields CDR1 DFQATT and CDR2 SNEGSKA (reference sequence). Trimming took off 0 bases at V and 0 bases at J, with 9 bases between the two ends. This CDR3 is built from 15 residues.

This clonotype was seen a handful of times. The chain recombines TRBV5-1 with TRBJ2-2; TRBD1 or TRBD2 may be the D gene (5 bases each). This CDR3 region has 15 residues. Per the germline V gene, CDR1 is SGHRS and CDR2 is YFSETQ. V was cut by 1 base and J by 4 bases, with 11 bases left in between. CDR3 amino acids: CASSLLGTATGELFF. In nucleotides, the CDR3 is TGCGCCAGCAGCTTGCTTGGGACCGCCACCGGGGAGCTGTTTTTT.

J is TRBJ1-2 and V is TRBV7-9; TRBD1 matches at 7 bases. Germline CDR1 is SEHNR and CDR2 is FQNEAQ (reference sequence). The CDR3 covers 12 residues. After removal of 6 bases from V and 13 bases from J, the junction contained 11 bases not matched to a gene. CDR3 in amino acids: CASSLTQGIGTF. DNA of the CDR3: TGTGCCAGCAGTTTAACACAGGGGATCGGCACCTTC.

This clonotype came up many times. V gene TRBV20-1 combines with J gene TRBJ2-5; D gene uncertain. V shed 0 bases and J shed 3 bases, with 11 bases lying between them. Germline V lookup: CDR1 DFQATT, CDR2 SNEGSKA (reference sequence). This CDR3 contains 14 residues. Here the CDR3 DNA reads TGCAGTGCTAGAGAGGCAGCGTCTAAAGAGACCCAGTACTTC. Translating gives CSAREAASKETQYF.

This clonotype was seen many times. The chain combines TRBV5-1 with TRBJ2-1; D not certain. With 3 bases removed from V and 7 bases from J, the gap between germline ends came to 11 bases. This CDR3 is built from 13 residues. Per the germline V gene, CDR1 is SGHRS and CDR2 is YFSETQ. CDR3 region: CASSSLSVNEQFF. The CDR3 nucleotides are TGCGCCAGCAGCTCCTTATCTGTAAATGAGCAGTTCTTC.

The table lists this clonotype with many counts. The rearrangement joins TRBV20-1 to TRBJ2-2; 12 bases fit TRBD2. Germline CDR1 is DFQATT and CDR2 is SNEGSKA (reference sequence). The CDR3 contains 17 residues. V was pared by 6 bases and J by 5 bases, with 13 bases of the junction left unmatched. The CDR3 sequence is CSAGNGLAGMKTGELFF. For the CDR3, the DNA is TGCAGTGCCGGGAACGGACTAGCGGGAATGAAGACCGGGGAGCTGTTTTTT.

This clonotype was recorded a few times. This chain connects TRBV28 to TRBJ2-1, with TRBD2 identical over 8 bases. The CDR3 length is 17 residues. Germline V CDR1 and CDR2: MDHEN, SYDVKM. The V gene end was trimmed by 5 bases and the J gene end by 8 bases; junction bases not matched to a gene: 17. DNA of the CDR3: TGTGCCAGCAGTGGGGCTGCCGGGACTAGGATCATCGATGAGCAGTTCTTC. It codes for CASSGAAGTRIIDEQFF. Filled out from reference TRBV28 and TRBJ2-1, the complete variable domain reads DVKVTQSSRYLVKRTGEKVFLECVQDMDHENMFWYRQDPGLGLRLIYFSYDVKMKEKGDIPEGYSVSREKKERFSLILESASTNQTSMYLCASSGAAGTRIIDEQFFGPGTRLTVL.

This clonotype occurred many times. The chain couples TRBV14 to TRBJ2-2; 8 bases map to TRBD1. The V and J ends lost 5 bases and 4 bases, in that order; junction bases with no gene match: 6. The CDR3 totals 15 residues. Per the germline V gene, CDR1 is SGHDN and CDR2 is FVKESK. CDR3 nucleotides: TGTGCCAGCAGCGTCCTTCAGGGGGCCACCGGGGAGCTGTTTTTT. This translates into CASSVLQGATGELFF. The full variable domain, completed using reference TRBV14 and TRBJ2-2, is EAGVTQFPSHSVIEKGQTVTLRCDPISGHDNLYWYRRVMGKEIKFLLHFVKESKQDESGMPNNRFLAERTGGTYSTLKVQPAELEDSGVYFCASSVLQGATGELFFGEGSRLTVL.

In this sample, this clonotype turned up many times. The CDR3 is CASSLEQLTGELFF. CDR3 bases: TGCGCCAGCAGCTTGGAACAGCTCACCGGGGAGCTGTTTTTT. This rearrangement joins TRBV5-1 to TRBJ2-2; the D is unclear. The V gene's germline CDR1 is SGHRS and CDR2 YFSETQ. The V gene lost 0 bases and the J gene lost 4 bases, with 7 bases spanning the gap. CDR3 length: 14 amino acids.

This clonotype was detected many times. The junction shows a germline mismatch at one end, possibly a read error. The rearrangement links TRBV12-3 or TRBV12-4 to TRBJ2-5, with D unresolved. The CDR3 runs to 8 residues. The CDR3 nucleotides read TGTGCCAGCAGTAACGAAGGGTTC. It is translated as CASSNEGF.

Points on this clonotype: This may be a read error: a much more frequent sequence differs by one nucleotide. Given the absence of the conserved phenylalanine or tryptophan at the CDR3 end, a read error is likely. The CDR3 here is CASSFKLGRKNTEAFC. CDR3 nucleotides: TGTGCCAGCAGCTTTAAATTGGGACGGAAGAACACTGAAGCTTTCTGT. The chain links TRBV6-1 to TRBJ1-1, with a possible D match to TRBD1 (5 bases). The length of the CDR3 is 16 residues. Trimming removed 6 bases from V and 1 base from J, with 18 bases in between. Per germline, CDR1 MNHNS and CDR2 SASEGT.